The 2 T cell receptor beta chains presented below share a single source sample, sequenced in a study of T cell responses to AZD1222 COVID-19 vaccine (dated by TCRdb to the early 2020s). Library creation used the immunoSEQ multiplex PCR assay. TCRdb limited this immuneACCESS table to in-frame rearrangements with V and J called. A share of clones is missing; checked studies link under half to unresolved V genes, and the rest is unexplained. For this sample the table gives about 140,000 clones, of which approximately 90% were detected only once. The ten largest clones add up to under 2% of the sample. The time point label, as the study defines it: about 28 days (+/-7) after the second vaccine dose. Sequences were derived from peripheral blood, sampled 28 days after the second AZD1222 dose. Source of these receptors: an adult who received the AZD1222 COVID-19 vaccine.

DNA of the CDR3: TGTGCCTGGAGTTTTGACAGGGGAAGTTCACCCCTCCACTTT. Translating it yields CAWSFDRGSSPLHF. The gene calls are TRBV30 and TRBJ1-6; 8 bases align to TRBD1. The germline CDR1 and CDR2 sequences are GTSNPN and SVGIG (reference sequence). The CDR3 sequence is 14 residues long. With V trimmed by 2 bases and J by 9 bases, 6 bases remained unmatched.

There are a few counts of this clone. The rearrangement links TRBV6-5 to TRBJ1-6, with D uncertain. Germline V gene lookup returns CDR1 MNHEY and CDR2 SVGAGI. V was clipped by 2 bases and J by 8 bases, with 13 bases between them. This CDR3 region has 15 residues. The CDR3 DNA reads TGTGCCAGCAGTTACGGGCCAAGGTGGGATTCACCCCTCCACTTT. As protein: CASSYGPRWDSPLHF.